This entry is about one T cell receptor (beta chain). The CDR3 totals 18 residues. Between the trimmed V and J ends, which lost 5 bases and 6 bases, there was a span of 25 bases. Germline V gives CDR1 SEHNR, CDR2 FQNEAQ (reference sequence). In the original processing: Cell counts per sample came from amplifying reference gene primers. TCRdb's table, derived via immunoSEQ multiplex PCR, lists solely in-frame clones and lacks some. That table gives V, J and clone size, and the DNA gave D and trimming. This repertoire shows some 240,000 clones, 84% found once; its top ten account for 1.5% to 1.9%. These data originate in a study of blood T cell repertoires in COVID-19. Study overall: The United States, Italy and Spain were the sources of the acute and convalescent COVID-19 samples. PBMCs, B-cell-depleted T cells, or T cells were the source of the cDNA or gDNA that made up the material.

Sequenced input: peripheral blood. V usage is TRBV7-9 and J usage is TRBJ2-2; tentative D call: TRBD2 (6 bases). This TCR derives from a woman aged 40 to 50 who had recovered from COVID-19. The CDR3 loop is CASSPTPGVGAYAGELFF. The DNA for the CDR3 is TGTGCCAGCAGCCCCACCCCGGGGGTTGGGGCTTACGCCGGGGAGCTGTTTTTT.